This T cell receptor (beta chain) was captured in a study of blood T cell repertoires in COVID-19 (dated by TCRdb to about 2020). For context, the study as a whole: The collaborator samples originated in the United States, Italy and Spain and spanned the acute and convalescent phases of COVID-19. A freely available public database, intended as a resource for researchers studying the immune response to SARS-CoV-2, is where the repertoires were released. HLA class I and class II types, where available, came from metadata supplied by the sample provider rather than from assay-based typing. The material from the prospective study consisted of cDNA or gDNA derived from T cells, B-cell-depleted T cells, or PBMCs. Deeply sampled blood TCRbeta repertoires from subjects exposed to, actively infected with, or recovered from COVID-19 were included in the dataset. The sample metadata nearly always contained a de-identified subject ID, COVID-19 status, age in years and sex. The samples were drawn from the first 160 participants of the ongoing ImmuneRACE study and from 1,254 subjects provided by 6 global collaborators.

V is clipped by 0 bases and J by 4 bases, and the sequence between their germline boundaries is 12 bases long. Including the terminal cysteine and phenylalanine, the CDR3 comprises 15 residues. Just the 45-base CDR3 DNA is kept, in frame starting at base 1. CDR1 and CDR2, looked up from the germline V gene, are LGHNA and YSLEER. The collaborating institutions used their own protocols to collect whole blood in K2EDTA tubes. For TCRbeta analysis, collaborator samples were shipped as frozen whole blood, as isolated PBMCs, or as DNA extracted from either sample type. TCRbeta CDR3 regions were amplified from genomic DNA by means of the immunoSEQ Assay, a bias-controlled multiplex PCR. From the authors' description of their analysis: Nucleated cell counts per sample were estimated from amplification of reference gene primers within the assay. Sequence reads were collapsed and filtered to measure the absolute abundance of every unique TCRbeta CDR3 rearrangement. For each sample, productive Simpson clonality was calculated as the square root of Simpson's diversity index over productive rearrangements. TCRdb limited this immuneACCESS table to in-frame rearrangements with V and J called. A share of clones is missing; checked studies link under half to unresolved V genes, and the rest is unexplained. V, J and clone size are taken as reported in that table, and D and trimming were inferred from the DNA itself. The sample yields roughly 150,000 clones; more than 80% were counted once. The leading ten clones occupy 11% of the sample.

Regarding this clone: The target of this receptor is not known. Base qualities are not at hand, and no much larger clone is one base apart.

What the authors observed across the whole study: How much clinical and demographic metadata was included differed by source and by participant, and the metadata was provided uncurated.

The receptor was derived from a human donor in a cohort sampled during active COVID-19. Specimen: peripheral blood. The chain couples TRBV4-3 to TRBJ1-2, with the D gene uncertain. The sequenced DNA: TGCGCCAGCAGCCAAGATCCCCCCCCGGGCTATGGCTACACCTTC. Translated, it reads CASSQDPPPGYGYTF.